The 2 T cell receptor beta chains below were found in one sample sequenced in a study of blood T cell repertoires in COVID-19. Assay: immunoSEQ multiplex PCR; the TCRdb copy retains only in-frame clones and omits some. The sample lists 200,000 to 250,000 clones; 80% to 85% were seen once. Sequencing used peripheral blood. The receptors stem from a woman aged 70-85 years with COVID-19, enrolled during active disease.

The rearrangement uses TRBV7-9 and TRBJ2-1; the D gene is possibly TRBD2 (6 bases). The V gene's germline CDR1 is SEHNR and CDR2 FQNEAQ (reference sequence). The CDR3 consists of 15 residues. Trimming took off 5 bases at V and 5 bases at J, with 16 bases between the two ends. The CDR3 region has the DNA TGTGCCAGCAGCCCTATACGGAGGGAACACAATGAGCAGTTCTTC. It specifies CASSPIRREHNEQFF.

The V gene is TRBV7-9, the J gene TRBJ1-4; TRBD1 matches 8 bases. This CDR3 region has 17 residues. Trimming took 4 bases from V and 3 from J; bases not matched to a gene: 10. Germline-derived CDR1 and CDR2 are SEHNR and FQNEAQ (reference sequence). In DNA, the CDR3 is TGTGCCAGCAGCTCGATGATAAGGACAGGGTCTAATGAAAAACTGTTTTTT. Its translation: CASSSMIRTGSNEKLFF.